This T cell receptor (beta chain) comes out of a study of shared clonotypes between healthy human individuals. Profiling relied on immunoSEQ multiplex PCR, and the TCRdb table lists in-frame clones only, not all of them. This repertoire shows some 700,000 clones, 90% found once; its top ten account for 34%. Free of recent acute infections or vaccinations, the donors were healthy HIV-negative adults. CD8 memory fractions consisted of CD45RO+ and CCR7-negative CD45RA+ TemRA cells together. About this clone itself: Its specificity is not known.

Findings of the study overall: Naive CD4 clonotypes overlapped across a handful of donors at roughly 5%.

Trimming removed 0 bases from V and 4 bases from J, with 22 bases in between. The CDR3 has 18 residues. CDR1 and CDR2 from the germline V gene are SGHRS and YFSETQ. The sample was memory CD8+ T cells from PBMCs. Subset indicated: CD45RO+ cells pooled with CCR7-negative TemRA cells. The gene calls are TRBV5-1 and TRBJ2-5; the D gene could be TRBD1 or TRBD2 (5 bases each). The TCR originated in a man between 18 and 29 years old in good health. Some clones in this sample may be carry-over from other donors' samples. CDR3 coding DNA: TGCGCCAGCAGCTTGGCCGGGACCCATCGCACGATGCGAGAGACCCAGTACTTC. As protein: CASSLAGTHRTMRETQYF.